Listed below are T cell receptor beta chains from one sample, sequenced in a study of T-cell memory formation after mild COVID-19. TCRdb called the 5' RACE reads again in MiXCR, with one record for every CDR3 protein. The sample lists roughly 450,000 distinct CDR3 sequences; about 18% were seen once. What was sequenced was PBMCs or a T cell subset sorted from them (not recorded which). These receptors were obtained from an adult woman who had mild COVID-19 (a few samples of this study predate the infection). Cell type and time point are not known. Each CDR3 is given with its conserved first and last residue. A D gene is named only where the DNA matches it firmly. The size of a clone is reported for some rows only, either as once, few or many, or as a class for expanded clones.

D gene,V gene,J gene,clone size,CDR3 DNA,CDR3 protein
-,TRBV9,TRBJ2-3,-,TGTGCCAGCAGCGCTTCCCCAGGGTGGACAGATACGCAGTATTTT,CASSASPGWTDTQYF
TRBD2,TRBV11-3,TRBJ2-2,-,TGTGCCAGCAGCTTAGATCTGTTAGCGGGAGCGGCCACCGGGGAGCTGTTTTTT,CASSLDLLAGAATGELFF
TRBD1,TRBV5-8,TRBJ2-7,few,TGTGCCAGCAGGGTTGGGACAGGAGGGTACGAGGAGCAGTACTTC,CASRVGTGGYEEQYF
-,TRBV20-1,TRBJ2-1,-,TGCAGTGCCCCAAGGGGCGGGGGCAGCTCCTACAATGAGCAGTTCTTC,CSAPRGGGSSYNEQFF
-,TRBV5-1,TRBJ1-1,few,TGCGCCAGCAGCCCCGCGGGAGGATCGAACACTGAAGCTTTCTTT,CASSPAGGSNTEAFF
-,TRBV7-2,TRBJ1-1,-,TGTGCCAGCAGCTACCACAGGGATGCTTTCTTT,CASSYHRDAFF
-,TRBV12-3/TRBV12-4,TRBJ2-3,-,TGTGCCAGCAGTTTAGGCTCGAACACAGATACGCAGTATTTT,CASSLGSNTDTQYF
-,TRBV27,TRBJ2-6,-,TGTGCCAGCAGCCCCGACGGCGGCGGGGGGGCCAACGTCCTGACTTTC,CASSPDGGGGANVLTF
TRBD2,TRBV30,TRBJ2-5,few,TGTGCCTGGAGCGACCCCAGCGGTCTAGCGGGAGGATGGGAGACCCAGTACTTC,CAWSDPSGLAGGWETQYF
TRBD1,TRBV4-2,TRBJ2-6,few,TGTGCCAGCAGCCTCCGCCGACAGGGGCAGGCCAACGTCCTGACTTTC,CASSLRRQGQANVLTF
TRBD2,TRBV15,TRBJ2-3,many,TGTGCCACCAGCAGAGAGGCGGGAGTCAGAGATACGCAGTATTTT,CATSREAGVRDTQYF
-,TRBV20-1,TRBJ2-1,many,TGCAGTGCTAGAGATTTAAGTTTGGGTGAGCAGTTCTTC,CSARDLSLGEQFF
-,TRBV29-1,TRBJ2-2,-,TGCAGCGTTGAAGAACCTAGTAAGCGCACCGGGGAGCTGTTTTTT,CSVEEPSKRTGELFF
-,TRBV3-1,TRBJ2-7,-,TGTGCCAGCAGCCACAGGTTCGGCGAGCAGTACTTC,CASSHRFGEQYF
-,TRBV24-1,TRBJ2-1,many,TGTGCCACCAGTGAATACACCGACAGCTACAATGAGCAGTTCTTC,CATSEYTDSYNEQFF
TRBD2,TRBV4-2,TRBJ2-2,few,TGTGCCAGCAGCCCGGGGGGAGTGGGCACCGGGGAGCTGTTTTTT,CASSPGGVGTGELFF
-,TRBV10-3,TRBJ1-1,few,TGTGCCATGGGGGGGACGCCGGGAGTAGAAGCTTTCTTT,CAMGGTPGVEAFF